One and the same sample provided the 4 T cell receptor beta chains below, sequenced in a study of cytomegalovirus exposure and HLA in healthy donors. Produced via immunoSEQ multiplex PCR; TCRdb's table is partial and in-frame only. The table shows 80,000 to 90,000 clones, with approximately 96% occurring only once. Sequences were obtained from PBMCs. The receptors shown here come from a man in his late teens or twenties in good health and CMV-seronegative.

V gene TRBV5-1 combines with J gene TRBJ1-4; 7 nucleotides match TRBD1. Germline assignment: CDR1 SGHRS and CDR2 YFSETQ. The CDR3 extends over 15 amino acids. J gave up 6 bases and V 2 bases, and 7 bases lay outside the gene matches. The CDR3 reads CASSFSGGRDEKLFF. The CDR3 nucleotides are TGCGCCAGCAGCTTCTCAGGGGGTAGGGATGAAAAACTGTTTTTT.

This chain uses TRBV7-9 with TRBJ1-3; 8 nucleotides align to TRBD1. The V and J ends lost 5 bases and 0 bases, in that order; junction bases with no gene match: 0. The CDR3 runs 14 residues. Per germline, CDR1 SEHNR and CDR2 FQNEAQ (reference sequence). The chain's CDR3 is CASSGTGSGNTIYF. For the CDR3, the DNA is TGTGCCAGCAGCGGGACAGGCTCTGGAAACACCATATATTTT.

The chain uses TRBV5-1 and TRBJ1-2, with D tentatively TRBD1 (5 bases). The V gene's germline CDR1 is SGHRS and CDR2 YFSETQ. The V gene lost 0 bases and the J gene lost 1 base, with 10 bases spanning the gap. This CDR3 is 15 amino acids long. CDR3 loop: CASSLDRIINYGYTF. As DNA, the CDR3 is TGCGCCAGCAGCTTGGACAGGATCATTAACTATGGCTACACCTTC. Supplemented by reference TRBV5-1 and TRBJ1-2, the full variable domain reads KAGVTQTPRYLIKTRGQQVTLSCSPISGHRSVSWYQQTPGQGLQFLFEYFSETQRNKGNFPGRFSGRQFSNSRSEMNVSTLELGDSALYLCASSLDRIINYGYTFGSGTRLTVV.

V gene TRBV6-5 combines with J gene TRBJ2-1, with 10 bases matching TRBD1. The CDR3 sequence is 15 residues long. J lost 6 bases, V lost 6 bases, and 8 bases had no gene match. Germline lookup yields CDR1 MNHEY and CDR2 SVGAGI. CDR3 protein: CASSLQGQGINEQFF. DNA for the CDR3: TGTGCCAGCAGCTTACAGGGACAGGGGATCAATGAGCAGTTCTTC.